The 8 T cell receptor beta chains below were found in one sample sequenced in a study of OX40 agonist ivuxolimab in advanced cancers. Assay used: immunoSEQ multiplex PCR; TCRdb lists only in-frame clones, some missing. The table has 75,000 to 95,000 clones, more than 80% seen once. The material sequenced was CD4+ or CD8+ T cells sorted from blood, taken in a trial of the OX40 agonist ivuxolimab. These receptors came from an adult with an advanced solid tumor such as melanoma, head and neck, liver or kidney cancer.

The chain links TRBV7-3 to TRBJ2-5; the match to TRBD2 covers 11 bases. The CDR3 length is 17 residues. Germline V gene data show CDR1 as SGHTA and CDR2 as FQGTGA. With 3 bases clipped from V and 5 bases from J, the junction kept 11 bases outside the gene matches. CDR3 bases: TGTGCCAGCAGCTTGACATCCGGGACTAGCGGACGGGAGACCCAGTACTTC. Protein product: CASSLTSGTSGRETQYF. The entire variable domain, with the rest obtained from reference TRBV7-3 and TRBJ2-5, is as follows: GAGVSQTPSNKVTEKGKYVELRCDPISGHTALYWYRQSLGQGPEFLIYFQGTGAADDSGLPNDRFFAVRPEGSVSTLKIQRTERGDSAVYLCASSLTSGTSGRETQYFGPGTRLLVL.

The rearrangement links TRBV28 to TRBJ2-4, with D unclear. CDR1 and CDR2 from the germline V gene are MDHEN and SYDVKM. Trimming shortened V by 1 base and J by 0 bases, and 13 bases separated the two germline ends. CDR3 size: 17 residues. The CDR3 is CASSLSSVVLAKNIQYF. The CDR3 DNA is TGTGCCAGCAGTTTATCTTCGGTAGTTCTAGCCAAAAACATTCAGTACTTC.

This sequence joins TRBV4-1 and TRBJ1-6, with D maybe TRBD1 (6 bases). Trimming removed 5 bases at V and 0 bases at J, with 17 bases between. Germline assignment: CDR1 MGHRA and CDR2 YSYEKL. CDR3 length: 18 amino acids. In nucleotides, the CDR3 is TGCGCCAGCAGCAGGGGTGTGGGGGGCAGCTCCTATAATTCACCCCTCCACTTT. It is translated as CASSRGVGGSSYNSPLHF.

This chain uses TRBV19 with TRBJ2-1; a possible D gene is TRBD1 (6 bases). CDR3 length: 14 amino acids. Germline assignment: CDR1 LNHDA and CDR2 SQIVND (reference sequence). V lost 2 bases and J 4 bases, leaving 9 bases between the germline ends. The CDR3 DNA sequence: TGTGCCAGTAGTATAACCACAGGGTACAATGAGCAGTTCTTC. Translated, it gives CASSITTGYNEQFF.

In this sample, this clone turned up a few times. This chain connects TRBV28 to TRBJ1-5, with a weak D call TRBD1 (6 bases). The germline V gene has CDR1 MDHEN and CDR2 SYDVKM. Trimming removed 3 bases at V and 7 bases at J, with 13 bases between. The CDR3 runs 14 residues. The CDR3 DNA reads as TGTGCCAGCAGTTTGATGGGGGGGCGGCAGCCCCAGCATTTT. It codes for CASSLMGGRQPQHF.

The chain couples TRBV30 to TRBJ2-7; D gene ambiguous. The CDR3 runs to 13 residues. V was shortened by 2 bases and J by 3 bases, with 11 bases between the two germline ends. Germline V gives CDR1 GTSNPN, CDR2 SVGIG (reference sequence). The CDR3 region is CAWSSLTFYEQYF. For the CDR3, the DNA is TGTGCCTGGAGTTCGCTGACATTCTACGAGCAGTACTTC.

The chain has TRBV28 and TRBJ1-6, with D perhaps matching TRBD1 (6 bases). V gave up 5 bases and J gave up 7 bases, with 12 bases separating them. This CDR3 region has 14 residues. The germline V gene has CDR1 MDHEN and CDR2 SYDVKM. This CDR3 reads CASSPGQTNSPLHF. For the CDR3, the DNA is TGTGCCAGCAGTCCGGGACAAACGAATTCACCCCTCCACTTT.

The chain uses TRBV6-6 and TRBJ2-1; 10 positions agree with TRBD2. From germline, CDR1 is MNHNY and CDR2 SVGAGI (reference sequence). After removal of 6 bases from V and 6 bases from J, the junction contained 11 bases not matched to a gene. The CDR3 contains 16 residues. The CDR3 protein is CASSLAGAFRSNEQFF. In DNA, the CDR3 is TGTGCCAGCAGCCTAGCGGGAGCTTTCCGGAGCAATGAGCAGTTCTTC.